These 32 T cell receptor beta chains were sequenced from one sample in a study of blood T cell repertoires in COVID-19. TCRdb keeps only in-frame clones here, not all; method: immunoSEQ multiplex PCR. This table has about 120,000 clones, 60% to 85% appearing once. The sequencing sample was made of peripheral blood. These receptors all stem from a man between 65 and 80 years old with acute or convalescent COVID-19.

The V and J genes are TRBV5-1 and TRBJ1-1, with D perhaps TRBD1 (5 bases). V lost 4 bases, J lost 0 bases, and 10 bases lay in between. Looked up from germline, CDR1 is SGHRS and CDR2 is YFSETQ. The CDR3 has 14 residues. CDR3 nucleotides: TGCGCCAGCAGCGCGGGGCAGTTGAACACTGAAGCTTTCTTT. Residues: CASSAGQLNTEAFF.

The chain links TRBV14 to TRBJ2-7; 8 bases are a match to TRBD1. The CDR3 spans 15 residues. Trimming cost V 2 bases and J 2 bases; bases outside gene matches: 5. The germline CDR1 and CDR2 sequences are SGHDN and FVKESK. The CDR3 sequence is CASSQTGQAAYEQYF. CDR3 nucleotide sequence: TGTGCCAGCAGCCAAACGGGACAGGCAGCCTACGAGCAGTACTTC.

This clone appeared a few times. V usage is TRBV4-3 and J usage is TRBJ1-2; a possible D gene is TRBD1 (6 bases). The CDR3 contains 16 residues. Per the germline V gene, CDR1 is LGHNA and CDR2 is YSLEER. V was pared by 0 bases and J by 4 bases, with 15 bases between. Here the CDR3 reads CASSQDPQGSGYGYTF. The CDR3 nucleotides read TGCGCCAGCAGCCAAGACCCCCAGGGGTCTGGCTATGGCTACACCTTC.

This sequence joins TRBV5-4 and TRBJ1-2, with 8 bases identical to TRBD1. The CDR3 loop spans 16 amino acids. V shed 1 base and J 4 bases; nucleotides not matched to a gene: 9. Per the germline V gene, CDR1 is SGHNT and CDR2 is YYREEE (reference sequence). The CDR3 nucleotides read TGTGCCAGCAGCTTGTCTTCAGGGGGCGCAGGCTATGGCTACACCTTC. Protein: CASSLSSGGAGYGYTF.

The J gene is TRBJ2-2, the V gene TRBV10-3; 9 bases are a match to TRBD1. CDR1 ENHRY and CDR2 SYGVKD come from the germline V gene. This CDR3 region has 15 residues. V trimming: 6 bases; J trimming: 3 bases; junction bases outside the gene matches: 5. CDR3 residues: CAISLGTGHTGELFF. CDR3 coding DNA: TGTGCCATCAGCCTCGGGACAGGGCACACCGGGGAGCTGTTTTTT.

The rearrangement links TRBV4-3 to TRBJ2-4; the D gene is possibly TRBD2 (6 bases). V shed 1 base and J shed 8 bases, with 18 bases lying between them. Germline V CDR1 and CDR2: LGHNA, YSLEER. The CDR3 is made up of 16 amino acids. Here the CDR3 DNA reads TGCGCCAGCAGCCAAGGTGGAGGGGCAGGGTTGGACATTCAGTACTTC. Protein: CASSQGGGAGLDIQYF.

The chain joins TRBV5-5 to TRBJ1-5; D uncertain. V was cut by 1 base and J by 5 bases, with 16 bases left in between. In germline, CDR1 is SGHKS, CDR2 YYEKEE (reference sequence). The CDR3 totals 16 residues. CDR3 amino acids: CASSLTTSSSDQPQHF. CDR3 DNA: TGTGCCAGCAGCTTGACAACCTCCTCCTCCGATCAGCCCCAGCATTTT. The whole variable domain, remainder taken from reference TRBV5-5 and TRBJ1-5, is DAGVTQSPTHLIKTRGQQVTLRCSPISGHKSVSWYQQVLGQGPQFIFQYYEKEERGRGNFPDRFSARQFPNYSSELNVNALLLGDSALYLCASSLTTSSSDQPQHFGDGTRLSIL.

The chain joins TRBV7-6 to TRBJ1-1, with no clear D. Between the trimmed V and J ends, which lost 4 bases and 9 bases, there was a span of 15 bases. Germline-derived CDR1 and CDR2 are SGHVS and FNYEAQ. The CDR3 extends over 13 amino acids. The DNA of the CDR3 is TGTGCCAGCAGCTCACTAACGGGAGGACAAGCTTTCTTT. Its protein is CASSSLTGGQAFF.

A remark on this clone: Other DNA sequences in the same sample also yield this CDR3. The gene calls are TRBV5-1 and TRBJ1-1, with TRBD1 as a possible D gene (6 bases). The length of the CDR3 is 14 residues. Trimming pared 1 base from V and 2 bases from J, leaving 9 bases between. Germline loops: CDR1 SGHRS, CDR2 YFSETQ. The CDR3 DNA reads TGCGCCAGCAGCTTGCAGGGGACCAACACTGAAGCTTTCTTT. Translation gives CASSLQGTNTEAFF. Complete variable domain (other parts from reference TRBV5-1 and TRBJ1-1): KAGVTQTPRYLIKTRGQQVTLSCSPISGHRSVSWYQQTPGQGLQFLFEYFSETQRNKGNFPGRFSGRQFSNSRSEMNVSTLELGDSALYLCASSLQGTNTEAFFGQGTRLTVV.

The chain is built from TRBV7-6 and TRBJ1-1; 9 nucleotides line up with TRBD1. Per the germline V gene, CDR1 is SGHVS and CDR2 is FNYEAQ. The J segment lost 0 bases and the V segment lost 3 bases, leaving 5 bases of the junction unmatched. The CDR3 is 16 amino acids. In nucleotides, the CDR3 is TGTGCCAGCAGCTTCACAGGGGGCCTTTTGAACACTGAAGCTTTCTTT. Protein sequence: CASSFTGGLLNTEAFF.

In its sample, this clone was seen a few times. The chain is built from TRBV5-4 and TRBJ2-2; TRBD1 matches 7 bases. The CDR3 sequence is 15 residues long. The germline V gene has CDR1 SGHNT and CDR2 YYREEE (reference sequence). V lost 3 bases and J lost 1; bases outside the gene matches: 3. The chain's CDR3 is CASSSGQQNTGELFF. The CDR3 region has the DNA TGTGCCAGCAGCTCGGGACAGCAGAACACCGGGGAGCTGTTTTTT.

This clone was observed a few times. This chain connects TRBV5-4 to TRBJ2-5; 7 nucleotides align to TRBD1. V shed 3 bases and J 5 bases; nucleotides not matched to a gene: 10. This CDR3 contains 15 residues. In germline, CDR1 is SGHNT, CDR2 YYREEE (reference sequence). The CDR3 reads CASSSQGLSGETQYF. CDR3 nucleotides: TGTGCCAGCAGCTCACAGGGGTTATCCGGGGAGACCCAGTACTTC. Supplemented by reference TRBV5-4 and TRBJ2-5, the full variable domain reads ETGVTQSPTHLIKTRGQQVTLRCSSQSGHNTVSWYQQALGQGPQFIFQYYREEENGRGNFPPRFSGLQFPNYSSELNVNALELDDSALYLCASSSQGLSGETQYFGPGTRLLVL.

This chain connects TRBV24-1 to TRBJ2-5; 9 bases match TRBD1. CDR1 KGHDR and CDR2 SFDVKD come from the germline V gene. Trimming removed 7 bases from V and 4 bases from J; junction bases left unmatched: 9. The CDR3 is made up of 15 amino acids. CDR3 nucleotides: TGTGCCACCAGCACACAGGGGGCCGGGAGAGAGACCCAGTACTTC. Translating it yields CATSTQGAGRETQYF.

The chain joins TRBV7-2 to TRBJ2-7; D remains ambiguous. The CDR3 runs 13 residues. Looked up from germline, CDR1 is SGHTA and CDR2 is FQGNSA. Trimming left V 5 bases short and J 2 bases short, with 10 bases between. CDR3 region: CASSPRAPYEQYF. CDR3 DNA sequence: TGTGCCAGCAGCCCACGAGCCCCCTACGAGCAGTACTTC.

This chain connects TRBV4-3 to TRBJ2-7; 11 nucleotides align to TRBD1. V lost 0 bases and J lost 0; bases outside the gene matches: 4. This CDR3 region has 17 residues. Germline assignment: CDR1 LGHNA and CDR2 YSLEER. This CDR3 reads CASSQDQGTGGSYEQYF. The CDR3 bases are TGCGCCAGCAGCCAAGACCAAGGGACAGGGGGCTCCTACGAGCAGTACTTC.

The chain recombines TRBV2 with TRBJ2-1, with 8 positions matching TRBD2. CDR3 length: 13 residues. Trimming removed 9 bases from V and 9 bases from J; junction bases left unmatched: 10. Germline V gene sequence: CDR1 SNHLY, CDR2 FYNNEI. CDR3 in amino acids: CASGGGSRSEQFF. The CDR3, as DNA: TGTGCCAGTGGCGGGGGGTCAAGGTCTGAGCAGTTCTTC.

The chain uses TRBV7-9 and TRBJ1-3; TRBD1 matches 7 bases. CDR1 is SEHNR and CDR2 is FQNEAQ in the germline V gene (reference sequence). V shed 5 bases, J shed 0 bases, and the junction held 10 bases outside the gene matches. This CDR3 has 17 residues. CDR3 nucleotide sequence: TGTGCCAGCAGCCCGTCCGGACAGGCGAACTCTGGAAACACCATATATTTT. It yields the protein CASSPSGQANSGNTIYF.

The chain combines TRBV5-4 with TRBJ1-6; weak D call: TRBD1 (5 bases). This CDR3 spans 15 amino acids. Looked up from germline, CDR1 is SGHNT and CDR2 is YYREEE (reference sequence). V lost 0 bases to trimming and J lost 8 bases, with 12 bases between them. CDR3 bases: TGTGCCAGCAGCTTGGATAGGGGCCTCCATTCACCCCTCCACTTT. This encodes CASSLDRGLHSPLHF.

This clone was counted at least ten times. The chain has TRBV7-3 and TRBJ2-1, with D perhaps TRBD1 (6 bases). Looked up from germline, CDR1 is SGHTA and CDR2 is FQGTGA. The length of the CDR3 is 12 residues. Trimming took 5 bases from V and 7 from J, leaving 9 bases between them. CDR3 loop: CASSRRGNEQFF. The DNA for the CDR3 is TGTGCCAGCAGCCGTAGGGGGAATGAGCAGTTCTTC.

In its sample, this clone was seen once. The CDR3 DNA is TGTGCCAGCAGCCTCCCGCGGTGGCAGGGAAGGAATGAGCAGTTCTTC. It yields the protein CASSLPRWQGRNEQFF. J is TRBJ2-1 and V is TRBV11-3; perhaps TRBD1 as D (5 bases). Germline V CDR1 and CDR2: SGHNT, YENEEA. Trimming removed 5 bases at V and 7 bases at J, with 21 bases between. CDR3 length equals 16 residues.

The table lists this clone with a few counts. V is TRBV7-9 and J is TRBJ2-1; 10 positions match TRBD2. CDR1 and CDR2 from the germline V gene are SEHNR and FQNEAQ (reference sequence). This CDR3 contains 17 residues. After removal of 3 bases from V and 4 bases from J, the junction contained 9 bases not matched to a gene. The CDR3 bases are TGTGCCAGCAGCTTCCCCAAGCGGGGGGGCCGGTACAATGAGCAGTTCTTC. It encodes CASSFPKRGGRYNEQFF.

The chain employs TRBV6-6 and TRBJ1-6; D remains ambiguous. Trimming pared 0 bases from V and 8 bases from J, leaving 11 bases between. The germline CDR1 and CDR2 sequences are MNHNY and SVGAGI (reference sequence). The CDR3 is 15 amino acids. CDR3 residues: CASSYSGGEDSPLHF. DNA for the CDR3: TGTGCCAGCAGTTACTCAGGCGGGGAGGATTCACCCCTCCACTTT.

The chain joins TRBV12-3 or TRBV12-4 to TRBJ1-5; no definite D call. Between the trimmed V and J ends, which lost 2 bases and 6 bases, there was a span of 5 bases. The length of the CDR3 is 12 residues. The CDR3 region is CASSLSGQPQHF. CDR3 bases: TGTGCCAGCAGTTTATCAGGTCAGCCCCAGCATTTT.

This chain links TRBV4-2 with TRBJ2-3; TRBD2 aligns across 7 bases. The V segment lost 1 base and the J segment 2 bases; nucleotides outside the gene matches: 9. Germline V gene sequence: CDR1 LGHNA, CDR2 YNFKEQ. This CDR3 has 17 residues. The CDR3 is CASSQAPTGRATDTQYF. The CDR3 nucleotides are TGTGCCAGCAGCCAAGCCCCGACTGGGAGGGCCACAGATACGCAGTATTTT.

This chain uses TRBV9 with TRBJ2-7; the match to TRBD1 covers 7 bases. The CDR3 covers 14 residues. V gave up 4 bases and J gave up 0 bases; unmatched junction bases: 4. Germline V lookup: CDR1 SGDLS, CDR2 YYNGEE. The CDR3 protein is CASSPGTASYEQYF. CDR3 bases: TGTGCCAGCAGCCCTGGGACAGCCTCCTACGAGCAGTACTTC.

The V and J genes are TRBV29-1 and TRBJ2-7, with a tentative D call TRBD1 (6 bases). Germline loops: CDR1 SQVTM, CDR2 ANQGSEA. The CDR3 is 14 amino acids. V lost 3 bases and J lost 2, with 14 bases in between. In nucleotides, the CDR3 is TGCAGCGTTGACCGGGCAGGGGTAACCTACGAGCAGTACTTC. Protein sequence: CSVDRAGVTYEQYF.

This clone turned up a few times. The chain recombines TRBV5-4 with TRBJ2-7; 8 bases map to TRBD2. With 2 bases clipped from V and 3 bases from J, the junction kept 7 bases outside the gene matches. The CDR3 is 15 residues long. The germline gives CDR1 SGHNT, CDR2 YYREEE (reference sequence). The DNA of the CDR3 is TGTGCCAGCAGCTTCGGGGGGGCCGGCGGCTACGAGCAGTACTTC. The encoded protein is CASSFGGAGGYEQYF.

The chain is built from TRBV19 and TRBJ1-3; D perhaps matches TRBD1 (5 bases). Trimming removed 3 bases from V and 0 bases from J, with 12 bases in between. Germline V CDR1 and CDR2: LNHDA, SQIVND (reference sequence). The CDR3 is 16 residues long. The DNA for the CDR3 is TGTGCCAGTAGTATTGATCACAGGATCTCTGGAAACACCATATATTTT. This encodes CASSIDHRISGNTIYF.

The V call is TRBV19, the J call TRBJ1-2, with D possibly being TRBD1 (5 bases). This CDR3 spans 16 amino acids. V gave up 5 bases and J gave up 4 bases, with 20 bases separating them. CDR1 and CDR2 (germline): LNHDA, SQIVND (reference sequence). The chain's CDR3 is CASSPGEAGMTYGYTF. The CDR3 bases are TGTGCCAGTAGTCCCGGTGAGGCAGGGATGACCTATGGCTACACCTTC. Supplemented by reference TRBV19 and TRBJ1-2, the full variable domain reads DGGITQSPKYLFRKEGQNVTLSCEQNLNHDAMYWYRQDPGQGLRLIYYSQIVNDFQKGDIAEGYSVSREKKESFPLTVTSAQKNPTAFYLCASSPGEAGMTYGYTFGSGTRLTVV.

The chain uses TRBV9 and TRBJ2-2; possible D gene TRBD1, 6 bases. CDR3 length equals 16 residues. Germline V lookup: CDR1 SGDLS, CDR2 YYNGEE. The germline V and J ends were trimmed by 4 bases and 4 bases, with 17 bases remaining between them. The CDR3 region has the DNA TGTGCCAGCAGCACTCGTGGACAGCGTATCACCGGGGAGCTGTTTTTT. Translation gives CASSTRGQRITGELFF.

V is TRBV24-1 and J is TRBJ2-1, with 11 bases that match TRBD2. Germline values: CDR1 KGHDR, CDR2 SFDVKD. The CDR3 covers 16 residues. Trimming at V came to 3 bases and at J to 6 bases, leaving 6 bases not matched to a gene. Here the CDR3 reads CATSDPSGGKINEQFF. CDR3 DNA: TGTGCCACCAGTGATCCTAGCGGGGGGAAGATCAATGAGCAGTTCTTC.

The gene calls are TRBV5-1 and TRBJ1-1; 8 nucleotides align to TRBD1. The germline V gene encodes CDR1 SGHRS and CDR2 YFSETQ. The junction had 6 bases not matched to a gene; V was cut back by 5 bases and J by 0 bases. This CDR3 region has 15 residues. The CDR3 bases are TGCGCCAGCAGTGGACAGGGCGGGATGAACACTGAAGCTTTCTTT. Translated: CASSGQGGMNTEAFF. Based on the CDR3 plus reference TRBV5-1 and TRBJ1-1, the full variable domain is KAGVTQTPRYLIKTRGQQVTLSCSPISGHRSVSWYQQTPGQGLQFLFEYFSETQRNKGNFPGRFSGRQFSNSRSEMNVSTLELGDSALYLCASSGQGGMNTEAFFGQGTRLTVV.